The next 5 T cell receptor beta chains were all read from a single sample in a study of CD8 T cells in ankylosing spondylitis. Study-wide results and limits: Seemingly distinctive of ankylosing spondylitis blood was a TCR beta motif formed by eight highly homologous variants.

These receptors are not linked to any known antigen. MiXCR, run by TCRdb on the 5' RACE reads, gives a single entry per CDR3 protein. The sample yields hundreds of thousands of distinct CDR3 sequences, roughly 18% seen once. Sequencing input: blood, either unsorted or a sorted T cell fraction (not recorded which). The receptors come from a male donor with ankylosing spondylitis.

V is TRBV20-1 and J is TRBJ2-7; D remains unclear. Germline CDR1 DFQATT, CDR2 SNEGSKA (reference sequence). The V end lost 5 bases, the J end lost 0 bases, and 11 bases lay between the germline ends. The CDR3 extends over 13 amino acids. CDR3 sequence: CSALDPDSYEQYF. The DNA of the CDR3 is TGCAGTGCTTTAGACCCGGACTCCTACGAGCAGTACTTC.

This clonotype was found many times. The chain uses TRBV29-1 and TRBJ2-1, with a weak D call TRBD1 (6 bases). The V end was cut by 8 bases, the J end by 7 bases, with 15 bases between. The CDR3 has 12 amino acids. Per the germline V gene, CDR1 is SQVTM and CDR2 is ANQGSEA. The CDR3 reads CSFPFRGNEQFF. The CDR3 region has the DNA TGCAGCTTCCCTTTCAGGGGTAATGAGCAGTTCTTC.

This clonotype was seen a few times. The V call is TRBV12-3 or TRBV12-4, the J call TRBJ2-2; D might be TRBD2 (5 bases). V lost 7 bases and J 7 bases, leaving 10 bases between the germline ends. The CDR3 is 12 residues long. The CDR3 region has the DNA TGTGCCAGCACCCTAACTAGCGGGGAGCTGTTTTTT. This encodes CASTLTSGELFF.

This clonotype has just a few counts. The chain combines TRBV9 with TRBJ1-1; 9 bases line up with TRBD1. V dropped 3 bases and J dropped 8; count of bases not matched to a gene: 5. CDR1 SGDLS and CDR2 YYNGEE come from the germline V gene. The CDR3 runs 13 residues. The CDR3 reads CASSEGQGTEAFF. CDR3 nucleotide sequence: TGTGCCAGCAGCGAGGGACAGGGAACGGAAGCTTTCTTT.

The genes are TRBV5-6 and TRBJ2-1; D gene ambiguous. The CDR3 contains 13 residues. Looked up from germline, CDR1 is SGHDT and CDR2 is YYEEEE. V was shortened by 0 bases and J by 7 bases, with 8 bases between the two germline ends. The DNA for the CDR3 is TGTGCCAGCAGCTTGGCGAGCTTTAATGAGCAGTTCTTC. Its translation is CASSLASFNEQFF.